The rows below give T cell receptor beta chains drawn from one sample of a study of shared clonotypes between healthy human individuals. Profiled with immunoSEQ multiplex PCR; TCRdb holds only in-frame clones, not every one. The sample lists some 2,400,000 clones, nearly 97% occurring once. The sequenced sample was naive CD4+ T cells sorted from blood. The origin of the receptors is a man aged 18 to 29 in good health. Each CDR3 is given without its conserved first and last residue.

v_call	j_call	cdr3_aa
TRBV6-6	TRBJ2-7	ASTGGYEQY
TRBV5-1	TRBJ2-3	ASSAVFLATDTQY
TRBV7-2	TRBJ2-5	ASTPGAGTQY
TRBV10-3	TRBJ2-1	AISESTYEQF
TRBV6-6	TRBJ1-4	ASSYGATNEKLF
TRBV28	TRBJ1-5	ASRLQGMNQPQH
TRBV7-8	TRBJ2-5	ASSPSGGAGETQY
TRBV11-2	TRBJ2-7	ASSLASGPTYEQY
TRBV6-4	TRBJ1-2	ASRGQGYGGYT
TRBV7-9	TRBJ1-4	ASSYPSTGGPNEKLF
TRBV4-3	TRBJ1-2	ASSQGDRGNYGYT
TRBV30	TRBJ2-5	AWSLRPGLADQETQY
TRBV6-1	TRBJ1-1	ASSPLGTPGVAF
TRBV4-1	TRBJ2-7	AETGDRVSYEQY
TRBV5-1	TRBJ2-2	ASSQENANTGELF
TRBV7-2	TRBJ1-2	ASSPGQGNGYT
TRBV7-8	TRBJ2-7	ASSFLRMGEQY
TRBV4-2	TRBJ1-5	ASSHGTGAPMAQH
TRBV28	TRBJ2-3	ASRAGLAPSDTQY
TRBV4-3	TRBJ1-2	ASSQDLSGWGQGSIFYGYT
TRBV5-1	TRBJ2-3	ASSLMGQGSADTQY
TRBV27	TRBJ2-3	ASSFRTGGTDTQY
TRBV4-3	TRBJ2-1	ASSQEGRNEQF
TRBV11-2	TRBJ2-3	ASSLRGGHTDTQY
TRBV19	TRBJ1-2	ASSIYSSYGYT
TRBV11-2	TRBJ1-5	ASSLDAGSNQPQH
TRBV5-1	TRBJ2-7	ASSWDSGVEQY
TRBV11-2	TRBJ1-1	ASSPGLRRGPNTEAF
TRBV28	TRBJ1-4	ASSWVQGRWTNEKLF
TRBV6-4	TRBJ1-5	ASKTGGFQPQH
TRBV7-2	TRBJ2-5	ASSLWPLQETQY
TRBV5-1	TRBJ2-1	ASSLRIAGVHEQF
TRBV5-6	TRBJ1-6	ASSPAPGRVNSPLH
TRBV5-1	TRBJ2-2	ASSEQRSNTGELF
TRBV10-3	TRBJ1-2	AISMNPGQGEHNYGYT
TRBV10-1	TRBJ1-1	ASSGTGGNTEAF
TRBV9	TRBJ1-4	ASSVEGIGEKLF
TRBV9	TRBJ2-3	ASSVAPHRDTQY
TRBV18	TRBJ2-7	ASSRTGTGGYEQY
TRBV10-3	TRBJ2-5	AISRTLETQY
TRBV7-2	TRBJ2-1	ASSLNTPPGLQF
TRBV6-5	TRBJ1-1	ASRNILNTEAF
TRBV6-6	TRBJ2-2	ASSKQGVAGELF
TRBV28	TRBJ2-3	ASSPSGAPSGTQY
TRBV5-6	TRBJ1-1	ASSFGQGDTEAF
TRBV11-2	TRBJ2-1	ASSSNRGRNEQF